These 5 T cell receptor beta chains came from one sample sequenced in a study of shared clonotypes between healthy human individuals. The data were produced by immunoSEQ multiplex PCR, yet TCRdb's version contains in-frame clones alone and is incomplete. The table includes about 2.3 million clones, 90% to 95% detected once. Sequencing was done on a sample of naive CD4+ T cells from PBMCs. Subset noted: CD45RA+ positively selected. The receptors shown here come from a man between 18 and 29 years old in good health. Some clones in this sample may be carry-over from other donors' samples.

CDR3 coding DNA: TGTGCCATCAGGGCAGGCGAAGTCCCCTACGAGCAGTACTTC. This encodes CAIRAGEVPYEQYF. This chain joins TRBV10-3 and TRBJ2-7; D is uncertain. Germline CDR1 reads ENHRY; CDR2 reads SYGVKD. The CDR3 sequence is 14 residues long. The ends were cut back, 6 bases at V and 2 bases at J, with 14 bases in the middle.

The chain recombines TRBV7-8 with TRBJ1-3, with 8 positions matching TRBD1. The germline V gene has CDR1 SGHVS and CDR2 FQNEAQ. The CDR3 has 20 amino acids. Germline trimming cut 0 bases from V and 3 bases from J; bases unmatched to any gene: 16. This CDR3 is CASSLALGRQGSGNGNTIYF. CDR3 nucleotides: TGTGCCAGCAGCTTAGCGTTGGGCAGACAGGGGAGCGGGAATGGAAACACCATATATTTT.

The genes are TRBV6-1 and TRBJ1-1; the D is unclear. CDR1 is MNHNS and CDR2 is SASEGT in the germline V gene. V was pared by 2 bases and J by 4 bases, with 14 bases between. CDR3 length equals 15 residues. The CDR3 DNA reads TGTGCCAGCAGTGAAAAAGGGCCAATGGGCACTGAAGCTTTCTTT. Its protein product is CASSEKGPMGTEAFF.

Comment on this clone: The sample contains more than one DNA sequence encoding this CDR3. The J gene is TRBJ2-5, the V gene TRBV11-3; D tentatively reads TRBD1 or TRBD2 (5 bases each). From germline, CDR1 is SGHNT and CDR2 YENEEA. The ends were cut back, 6 bases at V and 4 bases at J, with 12 bases in the middle. The CDR3 spans 13 residues. CDR3 amino acids: CASSFTGGETQYF. Written as DNA, the CDR3 is TGTGCCAGCAGTTTTACAGGAGGAGAGACCCAGTACTTC.

J is TRBJ1-4 and V is TRBV21-1. TRBV21-1 is a known pseudogene. The CDR3 extends over 14 amino acids. CDR3 DNA: TGTGCCAGACGGAGTTGGGCGACAAATGAAAAACTGTTTTTT. As protein: CARRSWATNEKLFF.